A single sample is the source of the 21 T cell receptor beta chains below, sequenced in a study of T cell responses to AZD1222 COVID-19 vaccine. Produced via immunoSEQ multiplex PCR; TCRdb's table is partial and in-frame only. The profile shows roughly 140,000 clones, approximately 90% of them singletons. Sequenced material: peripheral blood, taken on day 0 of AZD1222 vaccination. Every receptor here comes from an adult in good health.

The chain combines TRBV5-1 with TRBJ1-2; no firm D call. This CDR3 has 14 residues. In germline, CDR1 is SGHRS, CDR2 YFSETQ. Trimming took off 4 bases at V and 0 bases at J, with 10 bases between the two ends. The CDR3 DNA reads TGCGCCAGCAGCCCCGCCAGAACTAACTATGGCTACACCTTC. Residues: CASSPARTNYGYTF.

The CDR3 reads CASTPWLSGGTTEAFF. As DNA, the CDR3 is TGTGCCAGCACCCCCTGGCTGTCAGGGGGGACCACTGAAGCTTTCTTT. The chain joins TRBV11-3 to TRBJ1-1; TRBD1 aligns across 7 bases. The CDR3 is 16 residues long. Germline values: CDR1 SGHNT, CDR2 YENEEA. Losses at the gene ends were 7 bases for V and 4 bases for J; bases not matched to a gene: 15.

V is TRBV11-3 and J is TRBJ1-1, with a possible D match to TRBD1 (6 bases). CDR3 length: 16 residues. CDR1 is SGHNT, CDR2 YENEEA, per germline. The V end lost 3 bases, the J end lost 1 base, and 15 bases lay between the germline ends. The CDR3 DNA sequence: TGTGCCAGCAGCTTTCCCCACGGAGGGGGGAACACTGAAGCTTTCTTT. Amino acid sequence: CASSFPHGGGNTEAFF.

In nucleotides, the CDR3 is TGTGCCAGCAGTCCCGGACGGGGCTCGGCACCCCTCCACTTT. This gives the protein CASSPGRGSAPLHF. V usage is TRBV6-5 and J usage is TRBJ1-6; D perhaps matches TRBD1 (5 bases). Between the trimmed V and J ends, which lost 5 bases and 11 bases, there was a span of 16 bases. The germline gives CDR1 MNHEY, CDR2 SVGAGI. This CDR3 comprises 14 residues.

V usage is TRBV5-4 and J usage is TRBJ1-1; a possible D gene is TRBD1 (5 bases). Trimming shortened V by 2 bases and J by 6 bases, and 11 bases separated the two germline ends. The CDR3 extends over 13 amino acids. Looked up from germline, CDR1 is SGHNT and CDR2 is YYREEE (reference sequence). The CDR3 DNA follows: TGTGCCAGCAGCTTAGGCAGGGAGGCTGAAGCTTTCTTT. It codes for CASSLGREAEAFF.

The CDR3, as DNA: TGTGCCAGCAGGACCGTAAACCCGGGACAGGGACTCTCTTTCCCCTATGGCTACACCTTC. Encoded protein: CASRTVNPGQGLSFPYGYTF. The V call is TRBV28, the J call TRBJ1-2, with TRBD1 matching over 9 bases. CDR1 and CDR2 from the germline V gene are MDHEN and SYDVKM. The CDR3 sequence is 20 residues long. The trim removed 6 bases at V and 4 bases at J, leaving 24 bases unmatched.

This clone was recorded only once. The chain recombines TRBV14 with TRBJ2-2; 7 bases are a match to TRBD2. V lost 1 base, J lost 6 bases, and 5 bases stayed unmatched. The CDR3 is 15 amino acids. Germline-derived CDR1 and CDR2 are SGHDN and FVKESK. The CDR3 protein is CASSQVRGVSGELFF. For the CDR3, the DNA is TGTGCCAGCAGCCAAGTCCGGGGGGTATCCGGGGAGCTGTTTTTT.

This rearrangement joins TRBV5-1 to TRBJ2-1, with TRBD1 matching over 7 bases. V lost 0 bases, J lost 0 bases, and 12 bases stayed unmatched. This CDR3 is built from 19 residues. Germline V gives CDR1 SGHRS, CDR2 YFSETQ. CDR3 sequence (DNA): TGCGCCAGCAGCTTGGTAACAGGGGCCTCGGCCAACTCCTACAATGAGCAGTTCTTC. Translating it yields CASSLVTGASANSYNEQFF.

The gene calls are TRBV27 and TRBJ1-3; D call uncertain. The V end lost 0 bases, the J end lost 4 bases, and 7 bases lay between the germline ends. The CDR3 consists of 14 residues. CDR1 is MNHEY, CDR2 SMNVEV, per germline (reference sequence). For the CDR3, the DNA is TGTGCCAGCAGTTTATCATCGCGAGGAAACACCATATATTTT. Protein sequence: CASSLSSRGNTIYF.

CDR3 in DNA: TGTGCCAGCAGTTCTTTTGGAACTGGGAGATATGGCTACACCTTC. Protein sequence: CASSSFGTGRYGYTF. The genes are TRBV27 and TRBJ1-2, with D unresolved. The CDR3 length is 15 residues. V was clipped by 4 bases and J by 5 bases, with 17 bases between them. Per germline, CDR1 MNHEY and CDR2 SMNVEV (reference sequence).

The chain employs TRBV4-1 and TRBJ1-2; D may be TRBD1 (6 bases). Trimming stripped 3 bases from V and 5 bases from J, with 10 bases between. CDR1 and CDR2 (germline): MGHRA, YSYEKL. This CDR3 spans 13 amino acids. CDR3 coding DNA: TGCGCCAGCAGCCAGGCCGGACAGTATGGCTACACCTTC. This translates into CASSQAGQYGYTF.

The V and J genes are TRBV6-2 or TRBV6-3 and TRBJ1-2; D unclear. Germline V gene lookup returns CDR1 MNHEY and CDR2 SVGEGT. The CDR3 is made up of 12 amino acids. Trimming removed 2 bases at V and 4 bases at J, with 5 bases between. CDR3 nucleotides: TGTGCCAGCAGTTACCGGTTCTATGGCTACACCTTC. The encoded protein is CASSYRFYGYTF.

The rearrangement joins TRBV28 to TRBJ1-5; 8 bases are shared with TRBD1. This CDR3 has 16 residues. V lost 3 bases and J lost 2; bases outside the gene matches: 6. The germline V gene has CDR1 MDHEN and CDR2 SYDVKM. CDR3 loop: CASSLWTGRGNQPQHF. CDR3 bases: TGTGCCAGCAGTTTGTGGACAGGGAGGGGCAATCAGCCCCAGCATTTT.

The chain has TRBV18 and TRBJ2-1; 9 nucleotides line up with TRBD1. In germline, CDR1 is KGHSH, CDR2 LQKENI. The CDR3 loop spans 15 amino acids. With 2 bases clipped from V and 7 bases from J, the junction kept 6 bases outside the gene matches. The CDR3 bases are TGTGCCAGCTCACCATTGACAGGGGGGGGAAATGAGCAGTTCTTC. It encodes CASSPLTGGGNEQFF.

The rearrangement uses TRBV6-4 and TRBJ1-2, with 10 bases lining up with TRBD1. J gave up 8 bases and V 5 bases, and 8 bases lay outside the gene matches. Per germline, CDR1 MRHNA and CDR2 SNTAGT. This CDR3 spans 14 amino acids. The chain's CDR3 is CASSPGTGASGYTF. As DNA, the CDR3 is TGTGCCAGCAGTCCGGGGACAGGGGCTTCGGGCTACACCTTC.

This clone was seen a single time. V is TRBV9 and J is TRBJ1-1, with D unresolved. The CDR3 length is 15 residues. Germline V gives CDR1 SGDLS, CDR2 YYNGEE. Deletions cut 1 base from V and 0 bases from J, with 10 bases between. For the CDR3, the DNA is TGTGCCAGCAGCGTATCCGGCGATTTGAACACTGAAGCTTTCTTT. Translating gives CASSVSGDLNTEAFF.

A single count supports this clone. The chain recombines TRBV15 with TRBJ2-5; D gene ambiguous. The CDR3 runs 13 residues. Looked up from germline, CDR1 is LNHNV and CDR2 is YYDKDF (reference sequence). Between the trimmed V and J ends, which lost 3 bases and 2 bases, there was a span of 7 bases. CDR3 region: CATSSTAQETQYF. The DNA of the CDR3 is TGTGCCACCAGCAGCACGGCTCAAGAGACCCAGTACTTC.

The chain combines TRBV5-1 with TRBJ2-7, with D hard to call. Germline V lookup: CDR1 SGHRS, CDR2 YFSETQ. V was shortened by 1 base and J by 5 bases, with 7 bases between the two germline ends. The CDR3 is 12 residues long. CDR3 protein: CASSLFGDEQYF. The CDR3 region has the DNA TGCGCCAGCAGCTTGTTCGGCGACGAGCAGTACTTC.

CDR3 DNA sequence: TGTGCCAGCAGTATCGCGGCTGTTTCGGGAAACACCATATATTTT. Amino acid sequence: CASSIAAVSGNTIYF. The chain uses TRBV6-5 and TRBJ1-3; D gene unclear. Per the germline V gene, CDR1 is MNHEY and CDR2 is SVGAGI. The CDR3 length is 15 residues. With 5 bases removed from V and 4 bases from J, the gap between germline ends came to 15 bases.

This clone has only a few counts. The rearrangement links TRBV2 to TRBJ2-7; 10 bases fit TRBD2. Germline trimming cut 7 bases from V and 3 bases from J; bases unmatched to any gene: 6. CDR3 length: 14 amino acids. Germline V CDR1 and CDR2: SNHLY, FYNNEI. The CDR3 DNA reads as TGTGCCAGCACGTCCGGGACTAGCGACTACGAGCAGTACTTC. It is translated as CASTSGTSDYEQYF.

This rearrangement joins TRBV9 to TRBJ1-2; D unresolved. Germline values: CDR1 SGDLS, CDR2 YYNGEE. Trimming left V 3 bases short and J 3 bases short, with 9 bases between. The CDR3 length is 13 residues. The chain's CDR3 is CASSADRDYGYTF. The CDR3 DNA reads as TGTGCCAGCAGCGCAGATAGGGACTATGGCTACACCTTC.